The count of the clone carrying this T cell receptor beta chain is one. This table comes from immunoSEQ multiplex PCR, and its TCRdb copy is limited to in-frame clones, with some not included. The sample contains 150,000 to 200,000 clones, over 60% of which appear only once. CDR1 is MNHNS, CDR2 SASEGT, per germline. Trimming removed 4 bases from V and 4 bases from J; junction bases left unmatched: 14. CDR3 length: 17 amino acids. The sample comes from a study of blood T cell repertoires in COVID-19. The rearrangement links TRBV6-1 to TRBJ1-2; 8 nucleotides match TRBD1. This receptor was taken from a woman aged 65 to 85 with acute or convalescent COVID-19. Specimen: peripheral blood. The DNA for the CDR3 is TGTGCCAGCAGTGGCTACGGGACAGGAGCCTTTTCCTATGGCTACACCTTC. It encodes CASSGYGTGAFSYGYTF.